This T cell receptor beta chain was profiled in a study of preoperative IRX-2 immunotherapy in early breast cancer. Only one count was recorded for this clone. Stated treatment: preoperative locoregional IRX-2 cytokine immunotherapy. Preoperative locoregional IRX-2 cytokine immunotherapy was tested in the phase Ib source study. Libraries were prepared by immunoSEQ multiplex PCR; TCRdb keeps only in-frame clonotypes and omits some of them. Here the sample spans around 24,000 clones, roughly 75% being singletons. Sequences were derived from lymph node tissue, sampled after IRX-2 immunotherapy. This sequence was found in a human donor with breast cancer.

CDR3 residues: CATSSLGEGTNEKLFF. The CDR3 DNA reads as TGTGCCACCAGCAGCCTTGGGGAAGGGACTAATGAAAAACTGTTTTTT. The chain combines TRBV15 with TRBJ1-4, with unresolved D. The CDR3 has 16 amino acids. CDR1 and CDR2 (germline): LNHNV, YYDKDF (reference sequence). The ends were cut back, 3 bases at V and 2 bases at J, with 13 bases in the middle.